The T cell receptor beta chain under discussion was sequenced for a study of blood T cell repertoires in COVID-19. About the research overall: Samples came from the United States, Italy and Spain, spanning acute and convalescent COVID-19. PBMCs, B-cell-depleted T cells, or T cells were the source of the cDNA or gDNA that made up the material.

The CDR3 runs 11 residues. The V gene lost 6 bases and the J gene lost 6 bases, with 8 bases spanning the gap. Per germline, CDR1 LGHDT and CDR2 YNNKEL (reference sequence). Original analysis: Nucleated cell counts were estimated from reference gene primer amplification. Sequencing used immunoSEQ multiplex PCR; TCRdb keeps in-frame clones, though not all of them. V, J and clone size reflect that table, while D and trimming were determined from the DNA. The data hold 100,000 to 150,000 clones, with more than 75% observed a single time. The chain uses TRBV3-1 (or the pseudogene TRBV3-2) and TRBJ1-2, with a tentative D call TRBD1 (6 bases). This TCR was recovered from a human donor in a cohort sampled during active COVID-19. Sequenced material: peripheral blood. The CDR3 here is CASRQGHGYTF. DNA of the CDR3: TGTGCCAGCAGACAGGGCCATGGCTACACCTTC.